This TCR beta chain was identified in a study of CD8 T cells in ankylosing spondylitis (dated by TCRdb to 2016 to 2017). With regard to the full study: T cell receptor beta repertoires were profiled in healthy donors and ankylosing spondylitis patients so that disease-linked TCR variants could be found. Samples of peripheral blood were taken, and for ankylosing spondylitis patients, synovial fluid was collected as well. The full study cohort comprised 25 ankylosing spondylitis patients and about a hundred healthy donors.

V and J are truncated by 4 bases and 3 bases respectively, leaving an intervening sequence of 5 bases. From a lookup of the germline V gene, CDR1 and CDR2 are SQVTM and ANQGSEA. The CDR3 spans 11 residues, from the cysteine through the phenylalanine. The sequence is cut down to CDR3 DNA, 33 bases in frame from base 1. In this sample, this clonotype turned up many times. The antigen this receptor binds is unknown. The record has no base qualities; no much larger clone is one base away. Results the study describes overall, beyond this receptor: The disease-linked clones were reported to be significantly enriched in matched synovial fluid samples from ankylosing spondylitis patients. Some motif variants were previously reported in synovial fluid and blood of reactive arthritis patients, suggesting common disease-initiation mechanisms. The disease-linked clones showed a CD8+ phenotype and occurred at relatively low frequencies in peripheral blood. Blood from ankylosing spondylitis patients appeared to be characterized by a TCR beta motif made up of under ten highly homologous amino acid variants.

The instrument was an Illumina HiSeq 2500. TCR beta libraries were prepared by quantitative 5'-RACE with molecular barcodes. As for the authors' bioinformatics: A new computational method, built on a probabilistic model of VDJ rearrangement, was used to identify disease-linked TCR variants. TCRdb cleaned the public reads at Q25 with fastp, built clones with MiXCR and kept in-frame beta chains. Each record represents a unique CDR3 protein, reported with the most common genes and DNA among its rows. The V and J calls reflect TCRdb's pipeline rather than the authors' work. Counted in this sample were roughly 230,000 distinct CDR3 sequences; approximately 8% of them appeared once. The top ten clones comprise around 4.9% of the sample.

Specimen: blood, either unsorted or a sorted T cell fraction (not recorded which). The receptor was derived from a female donor with ankylosing spondylitis or in good health (not recorded which). The V gene is TRBV29-1 and the J gene is TRBJ2-3; no D gene call is confident. Read as DNA, the sequence is TGCAGCGTTGTGCTTACAGATACGCAGTATTTT. Protein translation: CSVVLTDTQYF.